The clone carrying this T cell receptor (beta chain) was observed at least ten times. The data derive from a study of T cells in Graves' hyperthyroidism and ophthalmopathy. The CDR3 regions of TCR beta were amplified from RNA transcripts. Researchers ran a first-round RT-PCR on the TCR CDR3 using the HTBI primer set. TCRdb independently ran MiXCR on the multiplex PCR reads; one entry per CDR3 protein. The data contain 250,000 to 400,000 distinct CDR3 sequences, around 15% of them singletons. From germline, CDR1 is MNHEY and CDR2 SVGEGT. V shed 4 bases, J shed 7 bases, and the junction held 16 bases outside the gene matches. The CDR3 covers 18 residues.

The TCR comes from a woman in her thirties or forties with Graves' ophthalmopathy. Sequencing input: blood. V gene TRBV6-2 or TRBV6-3 combines with J gene TRBJ2-7; 13 nucleotides agree with TRBD2. The CDR3 loop reads CASSSWTSGGPVDREQYF. The DNA for the CDR3 is TGTGCCAGCAGTTCCTGGACTAGCGGGGGACCCGTAGACCGGGAGCAGTACTTC.